These T cell receptor beta chains were read from a single sample in a study of OX40 agonist ivuxolimab in advanced cancers. Only in-frame clones appear in the TCRdb table, and some are missing; sequencing was by immunoSEQ multiplex PCR. Of around 45,000 clones in the sample, roughly 90% were seen once. Sequenced here: CD4+ or CD8+ T cells sorted from blood, sampled in a trial of the OX40 agonist ivuxolimab. Receptors originate from an adult with an advanced solid tumor such as melanoma, head and neck, liver or kidney cancer. The CDR3 runs from the conserved cysteine through the conserved F or W. The D gene is left open where the match is weak. Where a row states a size, it is once, few, many or the class of an expanded clone; other rows omit it.

j_gene: TRBJ2-7
abundance: .
v_gene: TRBV19
len: 16
d_gene: TRBD1
CDR3aa: CASSTGTGEISYEQYF
CDR3nt: TGTGCCAGTAGTACCGGCACAGGGGAGATATCCTACGAGCAGTACTTC

j_gene: TRBJ1-2
abundance: .
v_gene: TRBV30
len: 13
d_gene: .
CDR3aa: CAWRADPNYGYTF
CDR3nt: TGTGCCTGGAGGGCGGACCCTAACTATGGCTACACCTTC

j_gene: TRBJ2-7
abundance: .
v_gene: TRBV5-4
len: 18
d_gene: TRBD2
CDR3aa: CASTPGGQGLAGGIQQYF
CDR3nt: TGTGCCAGCACCCCCGGGGGACAGGGACTAGCGGGAGGGATCCAGCAGTACTTC

j_gene: TRBJ2-4
abundance: .
v_gene: TRBV7-8
len: 16
d_gene: TRBD2
CDR3aa: CASSLVSGRARNIQYF
CDR3nt: TGTGCCAGCAGCTTAGTGAGCGGGAGGGCCAGAAACATTCAGTACTTC

j_gene: TRBJ2-2
abundance: .
v_gene: TRBV29-1
len: 13
d_gene: TRBD1
CDR3aa: CSVGRQGAGELFF
CDR3nt: TGCAGCGTTGGGCGACAGGGGGCCGGGGAGCTGTTTTTT

j_gene: TRBJ2-7
abundance: .
v_gene: TRBV7-2
len: 16
d_gene: TRBD2
CDR3aa: CASSLLGLAGENEQYF
CDR3nt: TGTGCCAGCAGCCTGTTAGGACTAGCGGGAGAAAACGAGCAGTACTTC

j_gene: TRBJ2-2
abundance: once
v_gene: TRBV7-8
len: 19
d_gene: TRBD2
CDR3aa: CASSLVRLAGERPAGELFF
CDR3nt: TGTGCCAGCAGCTTAGTGCGACTAGCGGGAGAACGACCAGCCGGGGAGCTGTTTTTT

j_gene: TRBJ2-1
abundance: .
v_gene: TRBV30
len: 14
d_gene: TRBD2
CDR3aa: CAWSVLSGYNEQFF
CDR3nt: TGTGCCTGGAGTGTACTTAGCGGGTACAATGAGCAGTTCTTC

j_gene: TRBJ2-7
abundance: .
v_gene: TRBV7-9
len: 14
d_gene: .
CDR3aa: CASSLNSPGNEQYF
CDR3nt: TGTGCCAGCAGCTTAAATTCTCCAGGGAACGAGCAGTACTTC

j_gene: TRBJ1-2
abundance: .
v_gene: TRBV7-3
len: 13
d_gene: .
CDR3aa: CASSLTGGYGYTF
CDR3nt: TGTGCCAGCAGCTTAACAGGGGGCTATGGCTACACCTTC

j_gene: TRBJ2-3
abundance: .
v_gene: TRBV5-1
len: 16
d_gene: .
CDR3aa: CASSAASYFGTDTQYF
CDR3nt: TGCGCCAGCAGCGCCGCTAGCTACTTCGGCACAGATACGCAGTATTTT

j_gene: TRBJ2-5
abundance: .
v_gene: TRBV10-3
len: 14
d_gene: .
CDR3aa: CAISDSSVQETQYF
CDR3nt: TGTGCCATCAGTGACTCTAGCGTTCAAGAGACCCAGTACTTC

j_gene: TRBJ2-1
abundance: once
v_gene: TRBV5-4
len: 15
d_gene: .
CDR3aa: CASSLGGGQKPEQFF
CDR3nt: TGTGCCAGCAGCTTGGGGGGCGGACAAAAACCTGAGCAGTTCTTC

j_gene: TRBJ1-4
abundance: few
v_gene: TRBV23-1
len: 15
d_gene: .
CDR3aa: CASSYRGTPREKLFF
CDR3nt: TGCGCCAGCAGTTACCGGGGGACACCAAGAGAAAAACTGTTTTTT

j_gene: TRBJ2-1
abundance: once
v_gene: TRBV9
len: 12
d_gene: .
CDR3aa: CASSATYNEQFF
CDR3nt: TGTGCCAGCAGCGCAACATACAATGAGCAGTTCTTC

j_gene: TRBJ2-5
abundance: .
v_gene: TRBV28
len: 12
d_gene: .
CDR3aa: CASTSGQETQYF
CDR3nt: TGTGCCAGCACCAGCGGGCAAGAGACCCAGTACTTC

j_gene: TRBJ1-3
abundance: .
v_gene: TRBV5-5
len: 11
d_gene: .
CDR3aa: CASAGGNTIYF
CDR3nt: TGTGCCAGCGCTGGTGGAAACACCATATATTTT

j_gene: TRBJ2-1
abundance: once
v_gene: TRBV7-3
len: 12
d_gene: .
CDR3aa: CASSLGGDEQFF
CDR3nt: TGTGCCAGCAGCTTAGGGGGCGATGAGCAGTTCTTC

j_gene: TRBJ2-7
abundance: .
v_gene: TRBV7-2
len: 16
d_gene: TRBD2
CDR3aa: CASSLLGLAGENEQYF
CDR3nt: TGTGCCAGCAGCCTGTTAGGACTAGCGGGAGAAAACGAGCAGTACTTC

j_gene: TRBJ1-4
abundance: once
v_gene: TRBV5-4
len: 15
d_gene: .
CDR3aa: CASSRGLADREKLFF
CDR3nt: TGTGCCAGCAGCCGGGGTTTGGCGGACCGTGAAAAACTGTTTTTT

j_gene: TRBJ2-3
abundance: .
v_gene: TRBV7-9
len: 14
d_gene: TRBD1
CDR3aa: CASSLGDRVDTQYF
CDR3nt: TGTGCCAGCAGCTTAGGGGACAGGGTGGATACGCAGTATTTT

j_gene: TRBJ2-6
abundance: .
v_gene: TRBV5-1
len: 16
d_gene: .
CDR3aa: CASSLDPSSGANVLTF
CDR3nt: TGCGCCAGCAGCTTGGATCCTTCGTCTGGGGCCAACGTCCTGACTTTC

j_gene: TRBJ1-2
abundance: .
v_gene: TRBV11-2
len: 12
d_gene: .
CDR3aa: CASTDEGYGYTF
CDR3nt: TGTGCCAGCACCGATGAGGGCTATGGCTACACCTTC

j_gene: TRBJ1-1
abundance: .
v_gene: TRBV7-3
len: 13
d_gene: TRBD1
CDR3aa: CASSRDSNTEAFF
CDR3nt: TGTGCCAGCAGCAGGGACAGCAACACTGAAGCTTTCTTT

j_gene: TRBJ2-6
abundance: .
v_gene: TRBV7-3
len: 14
d_gene: .
CDR3aa: CASSFNSGANVLTF
CDR3nt: TGTGCCAGCAGCTTTAACTCTGGGGCCAACGTCCTGACTTTC

j_gene: TRBJ2-3
abundance: .
v_gene: TRBV6-1
len: 11
d_gene: .
CDR3aa: CASSDTDTQYF
CDR3nt: TGTGCCAGCAGTGACACAGATACGCAGTATTTT

j_gene: TRBJ1-2
abundance: .
v_gene: TRBV28
len: 15
d_gene: TRBD1
CDR3aa: CASSPLDRGRNGYTF
CDR3nt: TGTGCCAGCAGTCCCCTAGACAGGGGGCGTAATGGCTACACCTTC

j_gene: TRBJ2-7
abundance: .
v_gene: TRBV15
len: 13
d_gene: .
CDR3aa: CATSRLGTYEQYF
CDR3nt: TGTGCCACCAGCAGACTGGGGACCTACGAGCAGTACTTC

j_gene: TRBJ1-5
abundance: .
v_gene: TRBV5-3
len: 13
d_gene: .
CDR3aa: CARHGQCGQPQHF
CDR3nt: TGTGCCAGACACGGACAGTGTGGTCAGCCCCAGCATTTT

j_gene: TRBJ2-5
abundance: .
v_gene: TRBV9
len: 15
d_gene: .
CDR3aa: CASSSRSGGLETQYF
CDR3nt: TGTGCCAGCAGCTCGAGATCGGGCGGGCTTGAGACCCAGTACTTC

j_gene: TRBJ2-7
abundance: .
v_gene: TRBV23-1
len: 16
d_gene: TRBD1
CDR3aa: CASSQLGQGQPGEQYF
CDR3nt: TGCGCCAGCAGTCAATTAGGCCAGGGACAGCCAGGCGAGCAGTACTTC

j_gene: TRBJ2-3
abundance: .
v_gene: TRBV7-3
len: 15
d_gene: .
CDR3aa: CASSFNEGGTDTQYF
CDR3nt: TGTGCCAGCAGCTTCAATGAGGGTGGCACAGATACGCAGTATTTT

j_gene: TRBJ2-1
abundance: .
v_gene: TRBV4-2
len: 16
d_gene: TRBD2
CDR3aa: CASSQEWTSGWNEQFF
CDR3nt: TGTGCCAGCAGCCAAGAGTGGACTAGCGGGTGGAATGAGCAGTTCTTC

j_gene: TRBJ1-4
abundance: .
v_gene: TRBV18
len: 11
d_gene: .
CDR3aa: CASSPSEKLFF
CDR3nt: TGTGCCAGCTCACCGAGTGAAAAACTGTTTTTT

j_gene: TRBJ2-7
abundance: .
v_gene: TRBV10-1
len: 15
d_gene: TRBD1
CDR3aa: CASSDLTGGCYEQYF
CDR3nt: TGCGCCAGCAGTGACCTGACAGGGGGTTGCTACGAGCAGTACTTC

j_gene: TRBJ1-1
abundance: .
v_gene: TRBV6-6
len: 13
d_gene: .
CDR3aa: CAGRGGVNTEAFF
CDR3nt: TGTGCCGGGCGGGGAGGGGTGAACACTGAAGCTTTCTTT

j_gene: TRBJ2-4
abundance: .
v_gene: TRBV2
len: 14
d_gene: .
CDR3aa: CASGLHGGPQALYF
CDR3nt: TGTGCCAGCGGTCTCCATGGAGGGCCGCAGGCTTTGTACTTC

j_gene: TRBJ2-7
abundance: .
v_gene: TRBV19
len: 15
d_gene: TRBD1
CDR3aa: CASSVRDSISYEQYF
CDR3nt: TGTGCCAGTAGTGTCCGGGACAGTATTTCCTACGAGCAGTACTTC

j_gene: TRBJ1-6
abundance: .
v_gene: TRBV11-1
len: 15
d_gene: TRBD1
CDR3aa: CASSKRTGGDSPLHF
CDR3nt: TGTGCCAGCAGTAAAAGGACAGGGGGAGATTCACCCCTCCACTTT

j_gene: TRBJ2-5
abundance: .
v_gene: TRBV7-2
len: 14
d_gene: TRBD2
CDR3aa: CASSSNSGSETQYF
CDR3nt: TGTGCCAGCAGCTCTAATAGCGGGAGTGAGACCCAGTACTTC

j_gene: TRBJ2-7
abundance: once
v_gene: TRBV21-1
len: 15
d_gene: .
CDR3aa: CASSKPGLGVYEQYF
CDR3nt: TGTGCCAGCAGCAAGCCTGGACTAGGGGTCTACGAGCAGTACTTC

j_gene: TRBJ2-7
abundance: .
v_gene: TRBV6-6
len: 13
d_gene: TRBD2
CDR3aa: CASSYRLADEQYF
CDR3nt: TGTGCCAGCAGTTACAGGCTAGCGGACGAGCAGTACTTC

j_gene: TRBJ2-7
abundance: .
v_gene: TRBV21-1
len: 15
d_gene: .
CDR3aa: CASSKGGQVPHEQYF
CDR3nt: TGTGCCAGCAGCAAAGGGGGACAGGTCCCCCACGAGCAGTACTTC

j_gene: TRBJ2-7
abundance: .
v_gene: TRBV27
len: 15
d_gene: TRBD1
CDR3aa: CASRDRRTGSYEQYF
CDR3nt: TGTGCCAGCAGGGACCGGCGGACAGGATCCTACGAGCAGTACTTC

j_gene: TRBJ2-1
abundance: .
v_gene: TRBV29-1
len: 11
d_gene: .
CDR3aa: CSVVHYNEQFF
CDR3nt: TGCAGCGTTGTTCATTACAATGAGCAGTTCTTC